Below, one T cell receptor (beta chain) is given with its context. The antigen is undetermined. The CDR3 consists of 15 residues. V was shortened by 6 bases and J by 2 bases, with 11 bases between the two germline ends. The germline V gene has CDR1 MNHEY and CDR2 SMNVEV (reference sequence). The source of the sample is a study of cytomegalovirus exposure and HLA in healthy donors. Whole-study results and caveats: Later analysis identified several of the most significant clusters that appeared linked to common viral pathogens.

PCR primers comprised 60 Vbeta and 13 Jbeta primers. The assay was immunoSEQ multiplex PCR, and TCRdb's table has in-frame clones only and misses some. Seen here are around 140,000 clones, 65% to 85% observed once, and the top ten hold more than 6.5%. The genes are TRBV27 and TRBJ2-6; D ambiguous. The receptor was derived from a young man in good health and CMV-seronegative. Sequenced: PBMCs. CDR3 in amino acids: CASSRLVPGANVLTF. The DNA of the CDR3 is TGTGCCAGCAGCAGACTCGTCCCTGGGGCCAACGTCCTGACTTTC. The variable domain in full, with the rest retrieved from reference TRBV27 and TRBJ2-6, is EAQVTQNPRYLITVTGKKLTVTCSQNMNHEYMSWYRQDPGLGLRQIYYSMNVEVTDKGDVPEGYKVSRKEKRNFPLILESPSPNQTSLYFCASSRLVPGANVLTFGAGSRLTVL.